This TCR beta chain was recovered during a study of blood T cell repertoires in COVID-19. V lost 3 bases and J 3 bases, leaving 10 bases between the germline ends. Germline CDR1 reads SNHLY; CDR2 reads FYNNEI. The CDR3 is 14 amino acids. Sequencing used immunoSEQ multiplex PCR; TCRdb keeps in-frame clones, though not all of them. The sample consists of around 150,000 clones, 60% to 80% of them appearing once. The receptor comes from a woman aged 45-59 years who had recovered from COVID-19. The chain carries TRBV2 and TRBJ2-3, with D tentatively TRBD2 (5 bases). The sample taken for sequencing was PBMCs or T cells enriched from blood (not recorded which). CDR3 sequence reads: CASSDGVGTDTQYF. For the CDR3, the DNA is TGTGCCAGCAGTGACGGGGTAGGGACAGATACGCAGTATTTT. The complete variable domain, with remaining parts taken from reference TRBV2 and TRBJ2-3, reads EPEVTQTPSHQVTQMGQEVILRCVPISNHLYFYWYRQILGQKVEFLVSFYNNEISEKSEIFDDQFSVERPDGSNFTLKIRSTKLEDSAMYFCASSDGVGTDTQYFGPGTRLTVL.